This is a list of T cell receptor beta chains from one sample in a study of T-cell reconstitution after alpha-beta-depleted transplantation in children. TCRdb re-derived calls from the PCR reads in MiXCR, one entry per CDR3 protein. The sample contains more than 85,000 distinct CDR3 sequences, less than 6% of which appear only once. The source material was PBMCs, mostly from graft donor cells, sampled 60 days after TCRalphabeta/CD19-depleted stem cell transplant. These receptors were collected from a female patient aged 2-9 years who had a stem cell transplant for Fanconi anemia, so the T cells may come from the graft donor. Both conserved end residues are part of each CDR3. The D gene is left open where the match is weak. Clone size, where shown, is once, few, many, or a class for clones that have expanded.

j_call v_call d_call clone_size cdr3_nt cdr3_aa
TRBJ2-6 TRBV12-3/TRBV12-4 TRBD1 medium-sized TGTGCCAGCAGGTTAGGGACAGCCTACTCTGGGGCCAACGTCCTGACTTTC CASRLGTAYSGANVLTF
TRBJ1-6 TRBV6-5 - many TGTGCCAGCAGAACTCGGGTGTATAATTCACCCCTCCACTTT CASRTRVYNSPLHF
TRBJ2-1 TRBV7-3 - many TGTGCCAGCAGCCAAGCCCCGCGTCCAGCTTACAATGAGCAGTTCTTC CASSQAPRPAYNEQFF
TRBJ1-5 TRBV6-2/TRBV6-3 TRBD1 many TGTGCCAGCAGACCCGGGACAGGGGTACGGAATCAGCCCCAGCATTTT CASRPGTGVRNQPQHF
TRBJ1-2 TRBV12-3/TRBV12-4 TRBD1 many TGTGCCAGCGGAGCCGGGACAGGGGGTGGCTACACCTTC CASGAGTGGGYTF
TRBJ2-5 TRBV6-5 - - TGTGCCAGCAGCACTCGGTCGGTTGGGGAGCCGGGCCAAGAGACCCAGTACTTC CASSTRSVGEPGQETQYF
TRBJ1-2 TRBV2 - few TGTGCCAGCGGAGAAACTTATGGCTATGGCTACACCTTC CASGETYGYGYTF
TRBJ2-7 TRBV12-3/TRBV12-4 TRBD2 many TGTGCCAGCAGTTTACTAGCGGGATCCTACGAGCAGTACTTC CASSLLAGSYEQYF
TRBJ2-1 TRBV12-3/TRBV12-4 - many TGTGCCAGCAGTCTTCGACGGGTCTACAATGAGCAGTTCTTC CASSLRRVYNEQFF
TRBJ2-5 TRBV2 TRBD1 many TGTGCCAGCAGCGGGGACAGGGGTGAGACCCAGTACTTC CASSGDRGETQYF
TRBJ2-3 TRBV20-1 - - TGCAGTGCTAGAGATTGGTCAGATACGCAGTATTTT CSARDWSDTQYF
TRBJ2-5 TRBV12-3/TRBV12-4 TRBD1 - TGTGCCAGCGGAACAGGGGGAGTTGAGACCCAGTACTTC CASGTGGVETQYF
TRBJ2-1 TRBV4-1 - few TGCGCCAGCAGGCGCTCGGGACTTCTCAATGAGCAGTTCTTC CASRRSGLLNEQFF
TRBJ1-2 TRBV3-1 - few TGTGCCAGCAGCCAAAGACAGGCATTAAATTCTAACTATGGCTACACCTTC CASSQRQALNSNYGYTF
TRBJ2-7 TRBV2 TRBD1 many TGTGCCAGCAGTGAAAGATCGGCAGGGGGCGCGGCCGAGCAGTACTTC CASSERSAGGAAEQYF
TRBJ1-2 TRBV5-1 - few TGCGCCAGCAGCTTGGAAGATTTGGGGGGCTACACCTTC CASSLEDLGGYTF
TRBJ1-2 TRBV4-2 - few TGTGCCAGCAGCCAAGAACGATATGGCTACACCTTC CASSQERYGYTF
TRBJ2-3 TRBV2 - - TGTGCCAGCTGGACTCCTCCGCCGGTGGATACGCAGTATTTT CASWTPPPVDTQYF
TRBJ2-7 TRBV20-1 TRBD1 - TGCAGTGCCCACAAGGCAGGGGGCTTCGACGAGCAGTACTTC CSAHKAGGFDEQYF